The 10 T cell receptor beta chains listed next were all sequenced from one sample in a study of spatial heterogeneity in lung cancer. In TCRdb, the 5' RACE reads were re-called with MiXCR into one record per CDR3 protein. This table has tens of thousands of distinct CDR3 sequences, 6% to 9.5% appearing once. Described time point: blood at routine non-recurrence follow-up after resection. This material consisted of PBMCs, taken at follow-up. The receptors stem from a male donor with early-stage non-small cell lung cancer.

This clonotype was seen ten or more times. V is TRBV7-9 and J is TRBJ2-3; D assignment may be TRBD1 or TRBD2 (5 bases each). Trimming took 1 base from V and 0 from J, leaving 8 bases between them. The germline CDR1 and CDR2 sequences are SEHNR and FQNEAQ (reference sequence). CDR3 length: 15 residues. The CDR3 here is CASSLVGPSTDTQYF. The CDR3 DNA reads TGTGCCAGCAGCTTAGTGGGACCTAGCACAGATACGCAGTATTTT. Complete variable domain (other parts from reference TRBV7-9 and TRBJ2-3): DTGVSQNPRHKITKRGQNVTFRCDPISEHNRLYWYRQTLGQGPEFLTYFQNEAQLEKSRLLSDRFSAERPKGSFSTLEIQRTEQGDSAMYLCASSLVGPSTDTQYFGPGTRLTVL.

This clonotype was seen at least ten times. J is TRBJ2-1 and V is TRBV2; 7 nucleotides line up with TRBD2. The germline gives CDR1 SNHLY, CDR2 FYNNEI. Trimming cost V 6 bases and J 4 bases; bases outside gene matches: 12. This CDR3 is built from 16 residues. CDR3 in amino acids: CASRVFGGGIYNEQFF. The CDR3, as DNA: TGTGCCAGCAGGGTCTTTGGCGGGGGAATTTACAATGAGCAGTTCTTC.

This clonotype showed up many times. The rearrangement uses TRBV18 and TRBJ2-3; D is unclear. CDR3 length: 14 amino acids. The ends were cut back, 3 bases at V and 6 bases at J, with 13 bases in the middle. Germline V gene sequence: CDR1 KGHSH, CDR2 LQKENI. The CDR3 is CASSPPPAGDTQYF. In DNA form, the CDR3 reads TGTGCCAGCTCACCTCCGCCTGCCGGGGATACGCAGTATTTT. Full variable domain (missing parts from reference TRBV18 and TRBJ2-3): NAGVMQNPRHLVRRRGQEARLRCSPMKGHSHVYWYRQLPEEGLKFMVYLQKENIIDESGMPKERFSAEFPKEGPSILRIQQVVRGDSAAYFCASSPPPAGDTQYFGPGTRLTVL.

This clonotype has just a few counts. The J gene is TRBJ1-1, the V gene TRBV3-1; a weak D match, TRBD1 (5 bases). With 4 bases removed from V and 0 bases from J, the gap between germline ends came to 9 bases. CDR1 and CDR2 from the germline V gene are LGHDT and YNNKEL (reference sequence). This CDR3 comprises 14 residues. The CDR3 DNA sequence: TGTGCCAGCAGCCCAAAGACAGTGAACACTGAAGCTTTCTTT. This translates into CASSPKTVNTEAFF.

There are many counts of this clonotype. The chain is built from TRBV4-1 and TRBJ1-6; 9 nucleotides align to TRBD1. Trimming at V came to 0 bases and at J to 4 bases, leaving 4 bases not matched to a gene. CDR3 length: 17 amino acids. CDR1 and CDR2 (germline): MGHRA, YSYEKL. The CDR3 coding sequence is TGCGCCAGCAGCCAAGATTCCGGGACAGGGTATAATTCACCCCTCCACTTT. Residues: CASSQDSGTGYNSPLHF.

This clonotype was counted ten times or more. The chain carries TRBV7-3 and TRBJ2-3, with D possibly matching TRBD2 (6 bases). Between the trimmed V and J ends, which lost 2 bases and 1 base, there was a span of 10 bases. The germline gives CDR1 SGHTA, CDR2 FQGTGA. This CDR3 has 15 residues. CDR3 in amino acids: CASSLWGGGTDTQYF. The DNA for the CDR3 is TGTGCCAGCAGCTTATGGGGCGGGGGCACAGATACGCAGTATTTT.

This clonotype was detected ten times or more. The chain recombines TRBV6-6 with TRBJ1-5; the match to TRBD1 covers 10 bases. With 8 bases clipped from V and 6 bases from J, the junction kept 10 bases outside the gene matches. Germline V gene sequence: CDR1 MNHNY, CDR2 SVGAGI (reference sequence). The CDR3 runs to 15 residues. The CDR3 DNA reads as TGTGCCAGCGGATTACCCGACAGGGGGCGTCAGCCCCAGCATTTT. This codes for CASGLPDRGRQPQHF.

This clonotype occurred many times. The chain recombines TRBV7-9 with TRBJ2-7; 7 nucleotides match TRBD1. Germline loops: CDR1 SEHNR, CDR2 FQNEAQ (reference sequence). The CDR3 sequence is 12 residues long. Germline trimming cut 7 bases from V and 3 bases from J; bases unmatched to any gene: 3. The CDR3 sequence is CASTTGDYEQYF. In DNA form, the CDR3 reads TGTGCCAGCACAACAGGGGACTACGAGCAGTACTTC.

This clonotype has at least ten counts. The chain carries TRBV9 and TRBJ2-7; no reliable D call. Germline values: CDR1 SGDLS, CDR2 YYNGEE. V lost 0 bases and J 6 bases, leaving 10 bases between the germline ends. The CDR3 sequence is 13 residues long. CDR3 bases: TGTGCCAGCAGCGTAGGAGACACCGCCGAGCAGTACTTC. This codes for CASSVGDTAEQYF.

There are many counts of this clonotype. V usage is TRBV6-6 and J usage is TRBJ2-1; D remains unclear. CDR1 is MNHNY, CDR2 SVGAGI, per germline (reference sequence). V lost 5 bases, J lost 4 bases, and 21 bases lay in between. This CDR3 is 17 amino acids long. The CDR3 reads CASSPSWDRTDYNEQFF. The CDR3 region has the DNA TGTGCCAGCAGTCCCTCGTGGGATCGGACGGATTACAATGAGCAGTTCTTC.